The clone carrying this T cell receptor (beta chain) came up many times. Its cognate antigen is unknown. The source of the sample is a study of molecular identifiers for immune sequencing clone quantification. Points from the study as a whole: Sizes of clones that are highly expanded could be underestimated (if identical TCR molecules share a barcode). Clones that had above 20 RNA copies took up over 98% of effector molecules but under 1% in naive cells. Amid some 900,000 naive cells, spiked Jurkat TCR RNA from one cell was reportedly still detectable.

V lost 2 bases, J lost 3 bases, and 13 bases lay in between. The CDR3 consists of 15 residues. The germline CDR1 and CDR2 sequences are DFQATT and SNEGSKA (reference sequence). TCRdb called the PCR reads again in MiXCR, with one record for every CDR3 protein. The table has about 510,000 distinct CDR3 sequences, over 20% seen once. The source of this sequence is a human donor in good health. Some libraries in this study had Jurkat cell RNA spiked in. V is TRBV20-1 and J is TRBJ2-2; the D gene is possibly TRBD1 (5 bases). Material: naive CD8+ T cells from blood, with Jurkat cell RNA spiked in. Subset given: FACS-sorted CD8+CD4-CCR7+CD45RA+ naive T cells. Here the CDR3 reads CSARPLDTYTGELFF. The DNA for the CDR3 is TGCAGTGCTAGACCCCTGGACACTTACACCGGGGAGCTGTTTTTT.